The 15 T cell receptor beta chains presented below share a single source sample, sequenced in a study of blood T cells in healthy people across ages. A second PCR of roughly 7 to 11 cycles used a sample-barcoded 5' primer and a J-beta primer mix. One entry per CDR3 protein, called by TCRdb with MiXCR from the 5' RACE reads. The top ten clones hold about a tenth of a sample with 750,000 to 950,000 distinct CDR3 sequences, 29% of them seen once. These sequences were also reported in another study, on T cells of mothers and their children.

Sequenced material: blood. These receptors were obtained from a woman in her forties in good health.

In the case of this clonotype: Here the CDR3 omits its conserved ending phenylalanine or tryptophan, so a read error is the likely source. The rearrangement links TRBV27 to TRBJ2-7, with a weak D call TRBD2 (5 bases). The germline gives CDR1 MNHEY, CDR2 SMNVEV (reference sequence). CDR3 size: 14 residues. V dropped 9 bases and J dropped 4 bases, with 19 bases sitting between them. CDR3 residues: CASSPYGERYEQYS. DNA for the CDR3: TGTGCCAGTAGTCCTTACGGGGAAAGGTACGAGCAGTACTCC.

In this sample, this clonotype turned up a few times. The V gene is TRBV7-9, the J gene TRBJ1-1, with TRBD1 as a possible D gene (6 bases). V lost 5 bases to trimming and J lost 0 bases, with 16 bases between them. The CDR3 runs to 16 residues. The germline V gene encodes CDR1 SEHNR and CDR2 FQNEAQ (reference sequence). The CDR3 DNA sequence: TGTGCCAGCAGCGCCCGTGGGGGGCGGGTGAACACTGAAGCTTTCTTT. It specifies CASSARGGRVNTEAFF.

The rearrangement links TRBV18 to TRBJ2-1; 11 nucleotides match TRBD2. The CDR3 runs to 17 residues. V trimming: 0 bases; J trimming: 4 bases; junction bases outside the gene matches: 5. In germline, CDR1 is KGHSH, CDR2 LQKENI. CDR3 nucleotide sequence: TGTGCCAGCTCACCACCTAGCGGGGGGGCCTTGTACAATGAGCAGTTCTTC. It yields the protein CASSPPSGGALYNEQFF.

This clonotype was counted a few times. A much more abundant neighbour one base away suggests this may be a read error. The rearrangement joins TRBV12-3 or TRBV12-4 to TRBJ2-5; D might be TRBD2 (6 bases). The length of the CDR3 is 13 residues. The germline V and J ends were trimmed by 2 bases and 3 bases, with 7 bases remaining between them. CDR3 amino acids: CASSLIAEETQYF. The CDR3 DNA reads as TGTGCCAGCAGTTTAATAGCGGAAGAGACCCAGTACTTC.

The gene calls are TRBV14 and TRBJ2-5; 7 nucleotides align to TRBD2. Germline V gene lookup returns CDR1 SGHDN and CDR2 FVKESK. CDR3 length: 14 residues. The V gene end was trimmed by 4 bases and the J gene end by 3 bases; junction bases not matched to a gene: 5. The CDR3 nucleotides are TGTGCCAGCAGCCCTTGGGCGGGAGAAGAGACCCAGTACTTC. Amino acid sequence: CASSPWAGEETQYF.

For this clonotype: A much larger clone differs by one base, so this may be a read error. The chain employs TRBV9 and TRBJ2-7, with D maybe TRBD1 (6 bases). TRBJ2-1 explains the end of the DNA better; the J call may be wrong. Germline V gives CDR1 SGDLS, CDR2 YYNGEE. This CDR3 comprises 15 residues. CDR3 amino acids: CASSVARDTSYEQFF. As DNA, the CDR3 is TGTGCCAGCAGCGTAGCTCGGGACACATCCTACGAGCAGTTCTTC.

The chain recombines TRBV5-1 with TRBJ2-3, with 10 positions matching TRBD2. The CDR3 extends over 16 amino acids. Germline CDR1 reads SGHRS; CDR2 reads YFSETQ. Trimming removed 5 bases from V and 2 bases from J; junction bases left unmatched: 8. The CDR3 DNA reads as TGCGCCAGCAGGGCTAGCGGGGGCGACCTCACAGATACGCAGTATTTT. It codes for CASRASGGDLTDTQYF.

The table lists this clonotype with many counts. The CDR3 DNA follows: TGCAGCGTTGGCGGGGACAGGGCCTACGAGCAGTACTTC. The encoded protein is CSVGGDRAYEQYF. The gene calls are TRBV29-1 and TRBJ2-7; 9 bases line up with TRBD1. The V gene end was trimmed by 4 bases and the J gene end by 2 bases; junction bases not matched to a gene: 3. Per germline, CDR1 SQVTM and CDR2 ANQGSEA. The CDR3 is 13 amino acids.

This clonotype showed up just a few times. V and J are TRBV18 and TRBJ2-7; weak D call: TRBD1 (5 bases). Trimming removed 3 bases from V and 6 bases from J, with 12 bases in between. This CDR3 is 13 amino acids long. CDR1 is KGHSH, CDR2 LQKENI, per germline. The CDR3 bases are TGTGCCAGCTCACCCTCGGACACCCGCGAGCAGTACTTC. This gives the protein CASSPSDTREQYF.

The chain carries TRBV4-2 and TRBJ2-3; D perhaps matches TRBD2 (5 bases). This CDR3 region has 19 residues. Germline CDR1 is LGHNA and CDR2 is YNFKEQ. V was pared by 0 bases and J by 0 bases, with 19 bases between. CDR3 coding DNA: TGTGCCAGCAGCCAAGAAAGTCGAGAGCGGCATTTCAGCACAGATACGCAGTATTTT. Encoded protein: CASSQESRERHFSTDTQYF.

The sample holds many counts of this clonotype. The chain recombines TRBV5-1 with TRBJ1-1; D may be TRBD1 (6 bases). The CDR3 is 16 amino acids. Trimming removed 1 base from V and 1 base from J, with 14 bases in between. Germline values: CDR1 SGHRS, CDR2 YFSETQ. CDR3 nucleotide sequence: TGCGCCAGCAGCTTGAATTACGGGACAAGGAACACTGAAGCTTTCTTT. Its translation: CASSLNYGTRNTEAFF.

The sample holds many counts of this clonotype. The rearrangement links TRBV12-3 or TRBV12-4 to TRBJ2-5; 10 bases are a match to TRBD1. The CDR3 is 15 residues long. V lost 4 bases, J lost 3 bases, and 5 bases stayed unmatched. The CDR3 loop reads CASSSRDRGKETQYF. The CDR3 DNA sequence: TGTGCCAGCAGTTCCCGGGACAGGGGAAAAGAGACCCAGTACTTC.

Only a few counts were recorded for this clonotype. This chain uses TRBV27 with TRBJ1-2; D remains unclear. CDR3 size: 16 residues. The V end lost 4 bases, the J end lost 0 bases, and 15 bases lay between the germline ends. Germline CDR1 and CDR2: MNHEY and SMNVEV (reference sequence). The chain's CDR3 is CASSSQVGFTNYGYTF. CDR3 DNA sequence: TGTGCCAGCAGTTCACAAGTGGGGTTTACTAACTATGGCTACACCTTC.

Of note for this clonotype: Possible read error: a much larger clone is one base away. The chain uses TRBV7-2 and TRBJ1-2, with D hard to call. CDR1 and CDR2 (germline): SGHTA, FQGNSA. Deletions cut 5 bases from V and 4 bases from J, with 11 bases between. The length of the CDR3 is 13 residues. CDR3 sequence reads: CASSREVTYGYTF. CDR3 DNA sequence: TGTGCCAGCAGCCGGGAGGTGACCTATGGCTACACCTTC.

This clonotype was seen a few times. At one of its ends the junction is not consistent with the germline gene, which may arise from a read error. This rearrangement joins TRBV6-5 to TRBJ2-4; the match to TRBD1 covers 7 bases. The DNA end is a closer match to TRBJ2-5, so the J assignment may be wrong. Germline V gives CDR1 MNHEY, CDR2 SVGAGI. The CDR3 extends over 15 amino acids. The chain's CDR3 is CAGSYSRNRGETQYF. The CDR3 nucleotides read TGTGCCGGCAGTTACTCGAGGAACAGGGGAGAGACCCAGTACTTC.